The subject of this entry is one T cell receptor (beta chain). The data were taken from a study of blood T cell repertoires in COVID-19. On the study more broadly: The origin of the acute and convalescent COVID-19 samples was the United States, Italy and Spain. Sources were T cells, B-cell-depleted T cells, or PBMCs; the material itself was cDNA or gDNA.

Source study methods: Reference gene primer amplification gave estimated nucleated cell counts. Clones were sequenced by immunoSEQ multiplex PCR, and TCRdb holds only the in-frame ones, with some missing. Clone size and the V and J calls come from that table; the DNA yielded D and trimming. The sample holds about 220,000 clones; 65% to 85% are singletons and the top ten take more than 10%. Trimming left V 3 bases short and J 1 base short, with 10 bases between. CDR1 and CDR2 from the germline V gene are SGHRS and YFSETQ. This CDR3 has 14 amino acids. The specimen sequenced was peripheral blood. The receptor comes from a human donor in a cohort sampled during active COVID-19. J is TRBJ1-1 and V is TRBV5-1; D is ambiguous. The CDR3 DNA follows: TGCGCCAGCAGCTGGGGTGGAGGGAACACTGAAGCTTTCTTT. Protein sequence: CASSWGGGNTEAFF.